This entry features one TCR beta chain sequence. The antigen remains unidentified. The assay was immunoSEQ multiplex PCR, and TCRdb's table has in-frame clones only and misses some. The sample has nearly 65,000 clones, about 91% seen once. The sample originates from a study of OX40 agonist ivuxolimab in advanced cancers. In the study overall: Partial responses were achieved by three patients, of whom one had hepatocellular carcinoma and two had cutaneous melanoma.

People who had autoimmune disease history or systemic immunosuppression were excluded. Study outcomes and limitations: At doses 0.1 to 3.0 mg/kg, CD4+ and CD8+ clones expanded.

This sequence originates from an adult with an advanced solid tumor such as melanoma, head and neck, liver or kidney cancer. Sequenced here: CD4+ or CD8+ T cells sorted from blood, sampled in a trial of the OX40 agonist ivuxolimab.

CDR3 nucleotide sequence: TGTGCCAGCAGTTACCTAGGGACAGGCGGGGAGACCCAGTACTTC. Its translation is CASSYLGTGGETQYF. The chain couples TRBV6-6 to TRBJ2-5; 8 bases agree with TRBD1. From germline, CDR1 is MNHNY and CDR2 SVGAGI (reference sequence). The CDR3 runs to 15 residues. The junction had 7 bases not matched to a gene; V was cut back by 2 bases and J by 5 bases.